This T cell receptor beta chain appears in the sequencing data of a study of blood T cell repertoires in COVID-19. At the level of the study: Italy, Spain and the United States were the sources of the convalescent and acute COVID-19 samples. From T cells, B-cell-depleted T cells, or PBMCs came the material, which was cDNA or gDNA.

Original processing methods: Reference gene primer amplification gave nucleated cell count estimates. Here immunoSEQ multiplex PCR was the method, and the copy in TCRdb shows in-frame clones only, minus some. V and J calls and clone size come straight from that table; D and trimming were deduced from the DNA. In the table there are about 160,000 clones, roughly 87% of which are singletons. This CDR3 is 16 amino acids long. The germline V gene has CDR1 MDHEN and CDR2 SYDVKM. The J segment lost 5 bases and the V segment lost 6 bases, leaving 8 bases of the junction unmatched. V gene TRBV28 combines with J gene TRBJ2-3, with 13 bases lining up with TRBD2. The sequencing input was peripheral blood. This TCR derives from a woman aged 55-69 years who had recovered from COVID-19. The CDR3 spells CASSFGLAGELDTQYF. CDR3 nucleotide sequence: TGTGCCAGCAGCTTCGGACTAGCGGGGGAACTAGATACGCAGTATTTT.